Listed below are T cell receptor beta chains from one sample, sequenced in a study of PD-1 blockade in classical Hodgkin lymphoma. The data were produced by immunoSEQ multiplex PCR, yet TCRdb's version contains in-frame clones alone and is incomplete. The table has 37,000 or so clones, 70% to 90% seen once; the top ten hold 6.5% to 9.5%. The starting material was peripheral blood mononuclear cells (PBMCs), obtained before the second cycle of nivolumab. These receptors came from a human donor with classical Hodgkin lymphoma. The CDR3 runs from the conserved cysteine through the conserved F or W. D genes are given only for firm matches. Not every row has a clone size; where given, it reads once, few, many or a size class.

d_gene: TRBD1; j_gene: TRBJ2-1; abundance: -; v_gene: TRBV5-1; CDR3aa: CASSLGTGGNYNEQFF; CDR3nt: TGCGCCAGCAGCTTGGGGACAGGGGGGAACTACAATGAGCAGTTCTTC
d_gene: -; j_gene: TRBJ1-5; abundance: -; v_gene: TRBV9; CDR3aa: CASSVGPGVSQPQHF; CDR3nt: TGTGCCAGCAGCGTAGGGCCCGGGGTAAGTCAGCCCCAGCATTTT
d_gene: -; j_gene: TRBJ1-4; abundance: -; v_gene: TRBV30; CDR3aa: CAWSISRTATNEKLFF; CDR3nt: TGTGCCTGGAGTATTTCCCGGACAGCCACAAATGAAAAACTGTTTTTT
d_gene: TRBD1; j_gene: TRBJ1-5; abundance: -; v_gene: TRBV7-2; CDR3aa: CASSRRTGWDQPQHF; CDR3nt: TGTGCCAGCAGCCGGCGGACAGGGTGGGATCAGCCCCAGCATTTT
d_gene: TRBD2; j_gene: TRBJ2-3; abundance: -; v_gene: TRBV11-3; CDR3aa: CASSLAGTSRSTDTQYF; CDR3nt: TGTGCCAGCAGCTTAGCCGGGACTAGCCGGAGCACAGATACGCAGTATTTT
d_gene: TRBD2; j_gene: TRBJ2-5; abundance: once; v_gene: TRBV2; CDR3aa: CASTRDIAGGSQETQYF; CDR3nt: TGTGCCAGCACCCGGGATATAGCGGGAGGGAGCCAAGAGACCCAGTACTTC
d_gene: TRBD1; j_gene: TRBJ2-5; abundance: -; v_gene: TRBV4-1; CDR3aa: CASSLEGTVQETQYF; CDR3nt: TGCGCCAGCAGCCTCGAGGGGACAGTTCAAGAGACCCAGTACTTC
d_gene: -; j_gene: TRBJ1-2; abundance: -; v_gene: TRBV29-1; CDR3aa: CSVRSSSNYGYTF; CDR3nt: TGCAGCGTTAGATCCAGTTCTAACTATGGCTACACCTTC
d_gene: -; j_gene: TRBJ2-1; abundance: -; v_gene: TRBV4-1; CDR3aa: CASSHQSGSSYNEQFF; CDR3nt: TGCGCCAGCAGCCATCAGAGCGGTAGCTCCTACAATGAGCAGTTCTTC
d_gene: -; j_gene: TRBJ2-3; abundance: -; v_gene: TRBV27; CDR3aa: CASSGRQRTDTQYF; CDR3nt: TGTGCCAGCAGTGGCAGACAGCGCACAGATACGCAGTATTTT
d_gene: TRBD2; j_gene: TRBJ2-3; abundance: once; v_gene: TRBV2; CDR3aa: CAREGSGISTDTQYF; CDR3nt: TGTGCCAGGGAGGGTAGCGGGATAAGCACAGATACGCAGTATTTT
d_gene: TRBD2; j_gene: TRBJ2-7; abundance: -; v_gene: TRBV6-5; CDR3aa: CASSLDGLANYEQYF; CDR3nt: TGTGCCAGCAGTTTGGACGGACTAGCGAACTACGAGCAGTACTTC
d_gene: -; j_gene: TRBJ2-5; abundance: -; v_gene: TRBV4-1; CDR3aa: CASSQDSQETQYF; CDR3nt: TGCGCCAGCAGCCAAGACTCCCAAGAGACCCAGTACTTC
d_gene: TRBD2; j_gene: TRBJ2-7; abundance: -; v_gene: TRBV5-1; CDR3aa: CASSYGGRSSYEQYF; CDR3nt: TGCGCCAGCAGCTATGGCGGGAGGTCCTCCTACGAGCAGTACTTC
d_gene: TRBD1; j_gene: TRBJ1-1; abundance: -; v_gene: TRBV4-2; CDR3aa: CASSHEIRGGNTEAFF; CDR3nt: TGTGCCAGCAGCCACGAGATCAGGGGGGGGAACACTGAAGCTTTCTTT
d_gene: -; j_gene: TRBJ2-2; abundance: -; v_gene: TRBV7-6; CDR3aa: CAWGNTGELFF; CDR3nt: TGTGCTTGGGGTAACACCGGGGAGCTGTTTTTT
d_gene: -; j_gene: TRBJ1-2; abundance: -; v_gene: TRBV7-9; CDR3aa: CASSLGQSVYGYTF; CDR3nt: TGTGCCAGCAGCTTAGGCCAGTCCGTCTATGGCTACACCTTC
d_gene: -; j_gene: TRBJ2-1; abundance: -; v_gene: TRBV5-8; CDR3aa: CASSEDGSSYNEQFF; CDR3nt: TGTGCCAGCAGCGAGGACGGGAGCTCCTACAATGAGCAGTTCTTC
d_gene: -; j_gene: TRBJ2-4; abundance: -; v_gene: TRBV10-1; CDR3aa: CASSDRAKNIQYF; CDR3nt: TGCGCCAGCAGTGATCGGGCCAAAAACATTCAGTACTTC